The 15 T cell receptor beta chains below come from one sample, sequenced in a study of somatic mutations in cytotoxic T cells in rheumatoid arthritis. Data came from immunoSEQ multiplex PCR; TCRdb stores just in-frame clones and leaves some out. Altogether approximately 12,000 clones are present, roughly 80% being singletons, with the ten largest covering less than 25%. The sequenced sample consisted of CD8+ T cells sorted from blood. Source of these receptors: an adult with rheumatoid arthritis.

CDR3 sequence: CASRLAGVADTQYF. CDR3 sequence (DNA): TGTGCCAGCAGACTAGCGGGAGTAGCAGATACGCAGTATTTT. The J gene is TRBJ2-3, the V gene TRBV27; the match to TRBD2 covers 11 bases. The CDR3 loop spans 14 amino acids. The junction had 3 bases not matched to a gene; V was cut back by 6 bases and J by 4 bases. Germline CDR1 reads MNHEY; CDR2 reads SMNVEV (reference sequence).

This clone is medium-sized by share. The CDR3 DNA reads as TGTGCCAGCAGTGAACGGCCGGGTATGAACACTGAAGCTTTCTTT. The encoded protein is CASSERPGMNTEAFF. V gene TRBV6-1 combines with J gene TRBJ1-1, with D hard to call. V lost 2 bases, J lost 0 bases, and 10 bases lay in between. Looked up from germline, CDR1 is MNHNS and CDR2 is SASEGT. This CDR3 spans 15 amino acids.

A few counts support this clone. V is TRBV28 and J is TRBJ1-2; 10 nucleotides align to TRBD1. Germline V gene sequence: CDR1 MDHEN, CDR2 SYDVKM. CDR3 length: 15 amino acids. V shed 5 bases, J shed 1 base, and the junction held 4 bases outside the gene matches. The CDR3 sequence: CASSVRTGGNYGYTF. DNA of the CDR3: TGTGCCAGCAGTGTTCGGACAGGGGGTAACTATGGCTACACCTTC.

The chain links TRBV7-2 to TRBJ2-7; 11 bases match TRBD2. The CDR3 has 15 amino acids. Germline CDR1 is SGHTA and CDR2 is FQGNSA. J gave up 5 bases and V 5 bases, and 8 bases lay outside the gene matches. The CDR3 sequence: CASSPISGRVHEQYF. In DNA form, the CDR3 reads TGTGCCAGCAGCCCAATTAGCGGGAGGGTCCACGAGCAGTACTTC.

This chain connects TRBV2 to TRBJ2-5, with no clear D. The J call may be faulty, since TRBJ2-7 better matches the DNA end. Germline values: CDR1 SNHLY, CDR2 FYNNEI. This CDR3 is 10 amino acids long. The DNA for the CDR3 is TGTGCCAGCAGTTCCTACGAGCAGTACTTC. This codes for CASSSYEQYF.

This chain joins TRBV7-9 and TRBJ1-2; weak D call: TRBD1 (5 bases). This CDR3 has 14 residues. The V end lost 3 bases, the J end lost 4 bases, and 12 bases lay between the germline ends. The germline V gene has CDR1 SEHNR and CDR2 FQNEAQ (reference sequence). Here the CDR3 DNA reads TGTGCCAGCAGCTTCGCCGGGGCTGGCTATGGCTACACCTTC. Its protein product is CASSFAGAGYGYTF.

This clone was counted a few times. The chain employs TRBV27 and TRBJ1-4; tentative D call: TRBD1 (5 bases). The CDR3 is made up of 15 amino acids. The germline CDR1 and CDR2 sequences are MNHEY and SMNVEV (reference sequence). Trimming removed 2 bases at V and 3 bases at J, with 10 bases between. DNA of the CDR3: TGTGCCAGCAGTTTAGTGGGGGGGTCTAATGAAAAACTGTTTTTT. It yields the protein CASSLVGGSNEKLFF.

This chain joins TRBV27 and TRBJ2-5, with D maybe TRBD2 (6 bases). Germline-derived CDR1 and CDR2 are MNHEY and SMNVEV (reference sequence). Trimming left V 6 bases short and J 0 bases short, with 20 bases between. The CDR3 loop spans 17 amino acids. The CDR3 reads CASSPNWEERYQETQYF. The DNA of the CDR3 is TGTGCCAGCAGCCCAAACTGGGAGGAGCGGTACCAAGAGACCCAGTACTTC.

The chain employs TRBV27 and TRBJ2-7, with D tentatively TRBD1 or TRBD2 (5 bases each). CDR3 length: 15 amino acids. V was trimmed by 0 bases and J by 3 bases, leaving 12 bases between them. Germline lookup yields CDR1 MNHEY and CDR2 SMNVEV (reference sequence). CDR3 residues: CASSLSGDPLYEQYF. CDR3 DNA sequence: TGTGCCAGCAGTTTATCGGGGGACCCTCTCTACGAGCAGTACTTC.

The rearrangement uses TRBV5-5 and TRBJ2-7, with 11 bases identical to TRBD1. J was trimmed by 5 bases and V by 0 bases; bases with no gene match: 7. Germline assignment: CDR1 SGHKS and CDR2 YYEKEE (reference sequence). The CDR3 is 16 amino acids. CDR3 coding DNA: TGTGCCAGCAGCTTGGCAAGGACAGGGGGCATCGACGAGCAGTACTTC. It encodes CASSLARTGGIDEQYF.

V usage is TRBV30 and J usage is TRBJ2-1; 7 bases line up with TRBD1. The CDR3 loop spans 16 amino acids. The V segment lost 0 bases and the J segment 2 bases; nucleotides outside the gene matches: 7. Germline CDR1 GTSNPN, CDR2 SVGIG (reference sequence). The CDR3 spells CAWSVLRQGPYNEQFF. The CDR3 DNA sequence: TGTGCCTGGAGTGTACTTAGACAGGGTCCCTACAATGAGCAGTTCTTC.

A single count supports this clone. V is TRBV20-1 and J is TRBJ2-5; D gene uncertain. The CDR3 covers 11 residues. Germline values: CDR1 DFQATT, CDR2 SNEGSKA (reference sequence). With 0 bases removed from V and 5 bases from J, the gap between germline ends came to 4 bases. The CDR3 region has the DNA TGCAGTGCTAGAGAGAGGGAGACCCAGTACTTC. It yields the protein CSARERETQYF.

V gene TRBV15 combines with J gene TRBJ1-1; the D is unclear. Germline CDR1 reads LNHNV; CDR2 reads YYDKDF (reference sequence). The V gene lost 4 bases and the J gene lost 1 base, with 10 bases spanning the gap. The CDR3 totals 14 residues. The CDR3 spells CATSITRANTEAFF. For the CDR3, the DNA is TGTGCCACCAGCATTACCCGGGCGAACACTGAAGCTTTCTTT.

The chain recombines TRBV27 with TRBJ1-5; possibly TRBD1 for D (5 bases). Germline V CDR1 and CDR2: MNHEY, SMNVEV (reference sequence). The CDR3 consists of 15 residues. The germline V and J ends were trimmed by 4 bases and 4 bases, with 14 bases remaining between them. CDR3 amino acids: CASSSSPGGNQPQHF. CDR3 DNA sequence: TGTGCCAGCAGTTCCTCCCCGGGGGGGAATCAGCCCCAGCATTTT.

The chain is built from TRBV28 and TRBJ1-3; D is uncertain. The V gene lost 4 bases and the J gene lost 0 bases, with 7 bases spanning the gap. The CDR3 runs to 14 residues. Germline values: CDR1 MDHEN, CDR2 SYDVKM. CDR3 residues: CASSSAGSGNTIYF. In nucleotides, the CDR3 is TGTGCCAGCAGTTCTGCGGGCTCTGGAAACACCATATATTTT. The full variable domain, completed using reference TRBV28 and TRBJ1-3, is DVKVTQSSRYLVKRTGEKVFLECVQDMDHENMFWYRQDPGLGLRLIYFSYDVKMKEKGDIPEGYSVSREKKERFSLILESASTNQTSMYLCASSSAGSGNTIYFGEGSWLTVV.